These 19 T cell receptor beta chains share one sample of origin, sequenced in a study of blood T cell repertoires in COVID-19 (TCRdb year 2020). Libraries were constructed by the immunoSEQ multiplex PCR assay. TCRdb took this table from immuneACCESS and kept in-frame rearrangements with V and J called. Such tables lack part of the clones; where checked against another copy, unresolved V genes explain under half of the gap, and the rest is unexplained. In this sample the table shows over 200,000 clones, 70% to 85% of which occur a single time. 3.3% of the sample is held by the ten biggest clonotypes. Sequenced material: peripheral blood. The receptors were sampled from a woman of 80 years or more with acute or convalescent COVID-19.

The rearrangement joins TRBV19 to TRBJ2-7, with TRBD1 as a possible D gene (6 bases). This CDR3 contains 16 residues. Trimming shortened V by 3 bases and J by 0 bases, and 15 bases separated the two germline ends. Germline lookup yields CDR1 LNHDA and CDR2 SQIVND (reference sequence). CDR3 sequence reads: CASSILQGTGSYEQYF. The CDR3 nucleotides read TGTGCCAGTAGTATTTTACAGGGTACGGGCTCCTACGAGCAGTACTTC.

The chain links TRBV19 to TRBJ2-6; D may be TRBD1 (5 bases). The germline V and J ends were trimmed by 3 bases and 0 bases, with 15 bases remaining between them. The CDR3 is 18 residues long. Per the germline V gene, CDR1 is LNHDA and CDR2 is SQIVND (reference sequence). The chain's CDR3 is CASSISDRRYSGANVLTF. DNA of the CDR3: TGTGCCAGTAGTATCTCAGACAGACGTTACTCTGGGGCCAACGTCCTGACTTTC.

The chain recombines TRBV4-3 with TRBJ1-4; D not resolved. CDR3 length: 15 amino acids. The V end lost 1 base, the J end lost 0 bases, and 6 bases lay between the germline ends. In germline, CDR1 is LGHNA, CDR2 YSLEER. The DNA of the CDR3 is TGCGCCAGCAGCCAAGGAACAGCAACTAATGAAAAACTGTTTTTT. Encoded protein: CASSQGTATNEKLFF.

This clone was seen once. V is TRBV19 and J is TRBJ2-5; the match to TRBD1 covers 9 bases. Per germline, CDR1 LNHDA and CDR2 SQIVND (reference sequence). The CDR3 length is 15 residues. The V segment lost 4 bases and the J segment 2 bases; nucleotides outside the gene matches: 5. The CDR3: CASSTTGTGQETQYF. In DNA form, the CDR3 reads TGTGCCAGTAGTACCACCGGGACAGGGCAAGAGACCCAGTACTTC.

In DNA form, the CDR3 reads TGCGCCAGCAGACGTCTAGCGGGAGGTACTGGGGCCAACGTCCTGACTTTC. This encodes CASRRLAGGTGANVLTF. The chain links TRBV5-1 to TRBJ2-6, with 11 bases identical to TRBD2. Germline trimming cut 5 bases from V and 2 bases from J; bases unmatched to any gene: 6. Germline V gives CDR1 SGHRS, CDR2 YFSETQ. This CDR3 is 17 amino acids long.

This chain links TRBV18 with TRBJ1-6; D is unresolved. The germline V gene has CDR1 KGHSH and CDR2 LQKENI. This CDR3 is 13 amino acids long. The ends were cut back, 6 bases at V and 10 bases at J, with 13 bases in the middle. CDR3 nucleotide sequence: TGTGCCAGCTCCGCGGACGGGATGTCACCCCTCCACTTT. Encoded protein: CASSADGMSPLHF. Complete variable domain (other parts from reference TRBV18 and TRBJ1-6): NAGVMQNPRHLVRRRGQEARLRCSPMKGHSHVYWYRQLPEEGLKFMVYLQKENIIDESGMPKERFSAEFPKEGPSILRIQQVVRGDSAAYFCASSADGMSPLHFGNGTRLTVT.

The genes are TRBV5-5 and TRBJ2-7; D remains ambiguous. Germline V gene data show CDR1 as SGHKS and CDR2 as YYEKEE (reference sequence). This CDR3 has 12 amino acids. V shed 7 bases and J shed 7 bases, with 15 bases lying between them. Here the CDR3 reads CASAPMTEEQYF. CDR3 nucleotide sequence: TGTGCCAGCGCCCCGATGACGGAGGAGCAGTACTTC.

This clone was detected a few times. The chain has TRBV20-1 and TRBJ1-5; perhaps TRBD1 as D (5 bases). Germline CDR1 DFQATT, CDR2 SNEGSKA (reference sequence). V was cut by 3 bases and J by 0 bases, with 15 bases left in between. CDR3 length: 16 residues. The CDR3 sequence is CSASPGIFYSNQPQHF. DNA for the CDR3: TGCAGTGCTAGTCCAGGGATTTTTTATAGCAATCAGCCCCAGCATTTT.

The rearrangement links TRBV19 to TRBJ1-2, with 10 nucleotides matching TRBD1. The CDR3 is made up of 14 amino acids. The V and J ends lost 10 bases and 1 base, in that order; junction bases with no gene match: 6. The germline CDR1 and CDR2 sequences are LNHDA and SQIVND (reference sequence). In DNA, the CDR3 is TGTGCCACCAGGACAGGGGGGCTTAACTATGGCTACACCTTC. This translates into CATRTGGLNYGYTF.

This chain joins TRBV15 and TRBJ1-1, with D possibly TRBD1 on 5 matching bases. Germline CDR1 is LNHNV and CDR2 is YYDKDF (reference sequence). The CDR3 is 13 amino acids. V was clipped by 4 bases and J by 8 bases, with 14 bases between them. In DNA, the CDR3 is TGTGCCACCAGCAAAGAACTGTCAGGGGAAGCTTTCTTT. This codes for CATSKELSGEAFF.

A note on this clone: Other DNA sequences within the sample encode an identical CDR3. The V gene is TRBV29-1, the J gene TRBJ2-7, with 11 bases identical to TRBD1. CDR1 is SQVTM and CDR2 is ANQGSEA in the germline V gene. J lost 5 bases, V lost 3 bases, and 0 bases had no gene match. The CDR3 has 12 amino acids. The CDR3 DNA follows: TGCAGCGTTGAGGGACAGGGGGACGAGCAGTACTTC. Amino acid sequence: CSVEGQGDEQYF.

V is TRBV5-8 and J is TRBJ1-3, with TRBD1 as a possible D gene (6 bases). With 3 bases removed from V and 3 bases from J, the gap between germline ends came to 10 bases. CDR1 is SGHTS, CDR2 YDEGEE, per germline. The CDR3 length is 14 residues. CDR3: CASSSTGLGNTIYF. The CDR3 nucleotides read TGTGCCAGCAGCTCAACAGGGCTTGGAAACACCATATATTTT.

CDR3: CARSSPLTGVTEAFF. DNA for the CDR3: TGTGCCAGAAGCTCCCCCCTGACAGGGGTCACTGAAGCTTTCTTT. This chain joins TRBV5-3 and TRBJ1-1, with 8 bases that match TRBD1. TRBV5-3 is sorted into the ORF group, with uncertain function. The V gene end was trimmed by 3 bases and the J gene end by 4 bases; junction bases not matched to a gene: 8. CDR3 size: 15 residues.

V and J are TRBV2 and TRBJ1-1, with 11 bases fitting TRBD1. This CDR3 is built from 15 residues. Germline lookup yields CDR1 SNHLY and CDR2 FYNNEI. V shed 6 bases and J 5 bases; nucleotides not matched to a gene: 8. The CDR3 protein is CASSRTGGPGTEAFF. Written as DNA, the CDR3 is TGTGCCAGCAGCCGGACAGGGGGCCCGGGTACTGAAGCTTTCTTT. Combining the CDR3 with reference TRBV2 and TRBJ1-1 gives the whole variable domain EPEVTQTPSHQVTQMGQEVILRCVPISNHLYFYWYRQILGQKVEFLVSFYNNEISEKSEIFDDQFSVERPDGSNFTLKIRSTKLEDSAMYFCASSRTGGPGTEAFFGQGTRLTVV.

This chain connects TRBV6-2 or TRBV6-3 to TRBJ2-1, with TRBD2 identical over 9 bases. In germline, CDR1 is MNHEY, CDR2 SVGEGT. V was clipped by 6 bases and J by 9 bases; unmatched bases: 18. The CDR3 sequence is 17 residues long. DNA of the CDR3: TGTGCCAGCAGCCCTACCCCTAGCGGGATACGGCCAGGTGAGCAGTTCTTC. This gives the protein CASSPTPSGIRPGEQFF.

V usage is TRBV12-3 or TRBV12-4 and J usage is TRBJ1-3; D not certain. V lost 5 bases and J 10 bases, leaving 12 bases between the germline ends. The CDR3 is 12 amino acids. The CDR3 loop is CASSLPRLTIYF. The CDR3 DNA reads as TGTGCCAGCAGTCTGCCACGTCTAACCATATATTTT.

This clone was recorded once. The rearrangement joins TRBV19 to TRBJ2-1; perhaps TRBD2 as D (6 bases). V lost 7 bases and J 0 bases, leaving 10 bases between the germline ends. The CDR3 extends over 14 amino acids. Germline lookup yields CDR1 LNHDA and CDR2 SQIVND (reference sequence). CDR3 amino acids: CASKETSSYNEQFF. The DNA for the CDR3 is TGTGCCAGTAAAGAGACTAGCTCCTACAATGAGCAGTTCTTC.

In regard to this clone: This same CDR3 is encoded by further DNA sequences in the sample. The chain has TRBV19 and TRBJ1-6; 7 bases line up with TRBD1. The CDR3 has 15 residues. Germline V gives CDR1 LNHDA, CDR2 SQIVND (reference sequence). J lost 7 bases, V lost 1 base, and 4 bases had no gene match. The CDR3 reads CASSIGGQTNSPLHF. For the CDR3, the DNA is TGTGCCAGTAGTATAGGGGGACAGACGAATTCACCCCTCCACTTT.

This chain connects TRBV6-5 to TRBJ1-3; no clear D. There are 15 residues in the CDR3. Germline V gives CDR1 MNHEY, CDR2 SVGAGI. The V end was cut by 4 bases, the J end by 1 base, with 11 bases between. CDR3 protein: CASSSPAGSGNTIYF. As DNA, the CDR3 is TGTGCCAGCAGTTCCCCTGCGGGATCTGGAAACACCATATATTTT.